The 23 T cell receptor beta chains below were found in one sample sequenced in a study of cytomegalovirus exposure and HLA in healthy donors. The PCR contained 60 Vbeta and 13 Jbeta primers. Produced via immunoSEQ multiplex PCR; TCRdb's table is partial and in-frame only. The table shows some 190,000 clones, with 65% to 80% occurring only once. Material: PBMCs. The receptors were sampled from a woman in her 30s in good health and CMV-seropositive.

This rearrangement joins TRBV25-1 to TRBJ1-1; no clear D. Trimming took 7 bases from V and 11 from J, leaving 14 bases between them. Germline V gene data show CDR1 as MGHDK and CDR2 as SYGVNS. The CDR3 consists of 11 residues. In DNA, the CDR3 is TGTGCCAGCACCGTGGGAGGTCGGGCTTTCTTT. Amino acids: CASTVGGRAFF.

This rearrangement joins TRBV7-2 to TRBJ2-7; TRBD2 matches at 10 bases. CDR3 length: 17 amino acids. The germline gives CDR1 SGHTA, CDR2 FQGNSA. Trimming at V came to 5 bases and at J to 3 bases, leaving 13 bases not matched to a gene. In nucleotides, the CDR3 is TGTGCCAGCAGCCCGAGAGCGGGTAGCGGGGGGATCTACGAGCAGTACTTC. Translation: CASSPRAGSGGIYEQYF. Full variable domain (remainder filled in from reference TRBV7-2 and TRBJ2-7): GAGVSQSPSNKVTEKGKDVELRCDPISGHTALYWYRQSLGQGLEFLIYFQGNSAPDKSGLPSDRFSAERTGGSVSTLTIQRTQQEDSAVYLCASSPRAGSGGIYEQYFGPGTRLTVT.

The rearrangement uses TRBV9 and TRBJ2-5, with 7 bases matching TRBD2. Germline CDR1 reads SGDLS; CDR2 reads YYNGEE. Losses at the gene ends were 7 bases for V and 4 bases for J; bases not matched to a gene: 13. This CDR3 has 15 amino acids. The CDR3 sequence is CASSNGGVEGETQYF. CDR3 nucleotides: TGTGCCAGCTCTAATGGGGGGGTTGAAGGAGAGACCCAGTACTTC.

The rearrangement uses TRBV6-6 and TRBJ1-2, with D unresolved. CDR1 is MNHNY and CDR2 is SVGAGI in the germline V gene (reference sequence). CDR3 length equals 13 residues. The V gene lost 3 bases and the J gene lost 6 bases, with 11 bases spanning the gap. CDR3 sequence reads: CASSYLVGDGYTF. CDR3 sequence (DNA): TGTGCCAGCAGTTATTTAGTCGGGGATGGCTACACCTTC.

This clone came up a few times. This rearrangement joins TRBV5-1 to TRBJ2-7, with 8 positions matching TRBD1. In germline, CDR1 is SGHRS, CDR2 YFSETQ. The V segment lost 2 bases and the J segment 2 bases; nucleotides outside the gene matches: 3. The CDR3 spans 14 residues. The CDR3 sequence: CASSLDRGPYEQYF. The CDR3 DNA reads TGCGCCAGCAGCTTAGACAGGGGCCCCTACGAGCAGTACTTC.

The chain couples TRBV28 to TRBJ1-6; TRBD1 matches 9 bases. CDR1 and CDR2 (germline): MDHEN, SYDVKM. V was pared by 4 bases and J by 10 bases, with 5 bases of the junction left unmatched. This CDR3 has 14 amino acids. In nucleotides, the CDR3 is TGTGCCAGCAGTTCGACAGGGGGAGGGTCACCCCTCCACTTT. It translates to CASSSTGGGSPLHF.

V and J are TRBV5-4 and TRBJ1-2; possible D gene TRBD1, 5 bases. Looked up from germline, CDR1 is SGHNT and CDR2 is YYREEE (reference sequence). This CDR3 has 14 residues. The V and J ends lost 4 bases and 3 bases respectively, with 13 bases between them. CDR3 amino acids: CASSPAGLDYGYTF. DNA of the CDR3: TGTGCCAGCAGCCCCGCGGGGCTTGACTATGGCTACACCTTC.

This rearrangement joins TRBV27 to TRBJ2-2, with 9 positions matching TRBD1. After removal of 0 bases from V and 3 bases from J, the junction contained 5 bases not matched to a gene. The CDR3 runs 17 residues. Germline loops: CDR1 MNHEY, CDR2 SMNVEV (reference sequence). In DNA form, the CDR3 reads TGTGCCAGCAGTTTATCTCCTGGACAGGGGTACACCGGGGAGCTGTTTTTT. Translation: CASSLSPGQGYTGELFF.

The rearrangement joins TRBV11-3 to TRBJ2-2, with D unclear. The germline CDR1 and CDR2 sequences are SGHNT and YENEEA. The V end lost 3 bases, the J end lost 0 bases, and 5 bases lay between the germline ends. The CDR3 totals 14 residues. The CDR3: CASSFISNTGELFF. The CDR3 coding sequence is TGTGCCAGCAGCTTTATCTCGAACACCGGGGAGCTGTTTTTT.

The genes are TRBV11-2 and TRBJ1-1; D ambiguous. The CDR3 has 11 amino acids. V was pared by 5 bases and J by 1 base, with 2 bases between. The germline CDR1 and CDR2 sequences are SGHAT and FQNNGV. The CDR3 DNA is TGTGCCAGCAGCCGGAACACTGAAGCTTTCTTT. Protein sequence: CASSRNTEAFF.

This clone was counted a single time. The chain uses TRBV5-1 and TRBJ2-5; the D gene is possibly TRBD1 (5 bases). This CDR3 region has 14 residues. CDR1 SGHRS and CDR2 YFSETQ come from the germline V gene. Trimming left V 4 bases short and J 1 base short, with 11 bases between. This CDR3 is CASSPRTFQETQYF. The CDR3, as DNA: TGCGCCAGCAGCCCCAGGACATTCCAAGAGACCCAGTACTTC. The full variable domain, with the rest looked up from reference TRBV5-1 and TRBJ2-5, is KAGVTQTPRYLIKTRGQQVTLSCSPISGHRSVSWYQQTPGQGLQFLFEYFSETQRNKGNFPGRFSGRQFSNSRSEMNVSTLELGDSALYLCASSPRTFQETQYFGPGTRLLVL.

The chain combines TRBV6-5 with TRBJ2-1; weak D call: TRBD1 (5 bases). Germline loops: CDR1 MNHEY, CDR2 SVGAGI. V gave up 8 bases and J gave up 5 bases, with 13 bases separating them. The CDR3 spans 13 residues. CDR3 loop: CASSRGDNNEQFF. For the CDR3, the DNA is TGTGCCAGCTCTAGGGGCGATAACAATGAGCAGTTCTTC.

The chain joins TRBV9 to TRBJ2-7; tentatively, D is TRBD2 (6 bases). CDR1 is SGDLS and CDR2 is YYNGEE in the germline V gene. The ends were cut back, 4 bases at V and 7 bases at J, with 12 bases in the middle. This CDR3 region has 12 residues. The CDR3 loop is CASSPYGREQYF. In nucleotides, the CDR3 is TGTGCCAGCAGCCCTTATGGGAGGGAGCAGTACTTC.

This chain joins TRBV19 and TRBJ1-2; D ambiguous. The germline V gene has CDR1 LNHDA and CDR2 SQIVND (reference sequence). CDR3 size: 13 residues. Trimming cost V 2 bases and J 4 bases, with 8 bases left between them. CDR3 sequence: CASSIKATYGYTF. The CDR3, as DNA: TGTGCCAGTAGTATAAAAGCCACCTATGGCTACACCTTC.

The chain employs TRBV13 and TRBJ2-7; 13 bases align to TRBD2. The CDR3 runs 18 residues. Looked up from germline, CDR1 is PRHDT and CDR2 is FYEKMQ (reference sequence). V was clipped by 2 bases and J by 1 base; unmatched bases: 8. The CDR3 DNA reads TGTGCCAGCAGCTTAAAGGTCGGACTAGCGGGGGAGTCCTACGAGCAGTACTTC. Its protein product is CASSLKVGLAGESYEQYF.

This clone was observed a handful of times. V gene TRBV27 combines with J gene TRBJ1-4; D is unresolved. The germline gives CDR1 MNHEY, CDR2 SMNVEV (reference sequence). The CDR3 consists of 14 residues. The V and J ends lost 6 bases and 3 bases respectively, with 11 bases between them. CDR3 sequence (DNA): TGTGCCAGCAGGCTGATCGGGTCTAATGAAAAACTGTTTTTT. As protein: CASRLIGSNEKLFF.

This chain uses TRBV28 with TRBJ2-1; D ambiguous. Per the germline V gene, CDR1 is MDHEN and CDR2 is SYDVKM. This CDR3 spans 14 amino acids. The V gene lost 6 bases and the J gene lost 0 bases, with 9 bases spanning the gap. CDR3 bases: TGTGCCAGCAGCTCCGTTAGCTCCTACAATGAGCAGTTCTTC. Amino acid sequence: CASSSVSSYNEQFF.

This chain uses TRBV6-6 with TRBJ2-1, with 11 bases identical to TRBD2. CDR3 size: 14 residues. V shed 10 bases and J 7 bases; nucleotides not matched to a gene: 9. Germline-derived CDR1 and CDR2 are MNHNY and SVGAGI (reference sequence). The CDR3: CATGALAGGNEQFF. The CDR3 nucleotides are TGTGCCACCGGCGCCCTAGCGGGGGGAAATGAGCAGTTCTTC.

This chain links TRBV28 with TRBJ1-5; the match to TRBD1 covers 7 bases. This CDR3 is built from 14 residues. Losses at the gene ends were 6 bases for V and 3 bases for J; bases not matched to a gene: 5. Looked up from germline, CDR1 is MDHEN and CDR2 is SYDVKM. The CDR3 reads CASRMDRNNQPQHF. The CDR3 nucleotides read TGTGCCAGCAGAATGGACAGGAACAATCAGCCCCAGCATTTT. Variable domain in full (rest from reference TRBV28 and TRBJ1-5): DVKVTQSSRYLVKRTGEKVFLECVQDMDHENMFWYRQDPGLGLRLIYFSYDVKMKEKGDIPEGYSVSREKKERFSLILESASTNQTSMYLCASRMDRNNQPQHFGDGTRLSIL.

The chain links TRBV15 to TRBJ2-3, with TRBD2 identical over 13 bases. V lost 0 bases, J lost 1 base, and 4 bases stayed unmatched. Germline values: CDR1 LNHNV, CDR2 YYDKDF (reference sequence). This CDR3 comprises 18 residues. CDR3 in amino acids: CATSRELAGGPGTDTQYF. The CDR3 DNA is TGTGCCACCAGCAGAGAACTAGCGGGGGGGCCAGGCACAGATACGCAGTATTTT. Variable domain in full (rest from reference TRBV15 and TRBJ2-3): DAMVIQNPRYQVTQFGKPVTLSCSQTLNHNVMYWYQQKSSQAPKLLFHYYDKDFNNEADTPDNFQSRRPNTSFCFLDIRSPGLGDTAMYLCATSRELAGGPGTDTQYFGPGTRLTVL.

The rearrangement uses TRBV9 and TRBJ2-1; 8 nucleotides align to TRBD2. Germline CDR1 and CDR2: SGDLS and YYNGEE. The CDR3 has 16 amino acids. V lost 0 bases to trimming and J lost 12 bases; unmatched junction nucleotides: 14. CDR3 bases: TGTGCCAGCAGCGTAGGTGGCGGGGGGCCAGCCATCGTGCAGTTCTTC. Its translation is CASSVGGGGPAIVQFF. The whole variable domain, filled in from reference TRBV9 and TRBJ2-1, reads DSGVTQTPKHLITATGQRVTLRCSPRSGDLSVYWYQQSLDQGLQFLIQYYNGEERAKGNILERFSAQQFPDLHSELNLSSLELGDSALYFCASSVGGGGPAIVQFFGPGTRLTVL.

V is TRBV19 and J is TRBJ1-3; D may be TRBD1 (6 bases). Trimming removed 4 bases at V and 0 bases at J, with 13 bases between. The CDR3 is made up of 16 amino acids. Germline assignment: CDR1 LNHDA and CDR2 SQIVND (reference sequence). The chain's CDR3 is CASSTQDRSSGNTIYF. The CDR3 DNA reads as TGTGCCAGTAGTACTCAAGACAGGAGCTCTGGAAACACCATATATTTT.

V usage is TRBV18 and J usage is TRBJ1-2; D is undetermined. Trimming removed 3 bases at V and 9 bases at J, with 14 bases between. The germline V gene encodes CDR1 KGHSH and CDR2 LQKENI. This CDR3 is 13 amino acids long. CDR3 protein: CASSPGEGWSYTF. Written as DNA, the CDR3 is TGTGCCAGCTCACCCGGGGAGGGTTGGAGCTACACCTTC.